This is a list of T cell receptor beta chains from one sample in a study of Ad26.COV2.S vaccination and SARS-CoV-2 variants. Profiled with immunoSEQ multiplex PCR; TCRdb holds only in-frame clones, not every one. The sample records about 350,000 clones, around nine tenths being singletons. The sample consisted of peripheral blood, taken in a trial of Ad26.COV2.S vaccine versus placebo. Receptors originate from a person between 18 and 60 years old who received the Ad26.COV2.S COVID-19 vaccine or a placebo. CDR3s include the opening cysteine and the closing phenylalanine or tryptophan. Each record gives: V gene, clone size, CDR3 protein. The size field is filled for only some rows; it gives once, few, many or a size class.

>TRBV6-2/TRBV6-3|.
CASSYSSYNNEQFF
>TRBV28|.
CASRWGQSNQPQHF
>TRBV5-4|many
CASSDGGYEQYF
>TRBV7-9|.
CASSNRGGIAKNIQYF
>TRBV28|.
CASRQGGVLNTEAFF
>TRBV27|few
CASSFGDFTDTQYF
>TRBV10-3|.
CAISTPEKNYGYTF
>TRBV25-1|.
CASSGDRGRGGYTF
>TRBV24-1|once
CATSATWGIDTDTQYF
>TRBV10-3|.
CAISQTGEETQYF
>TRBV7-3|.
CASSSSPSGTIGELFF
>TRBV6-2/TRBV6-3|.
CATTPLTDTQYF
>TRBV6-5|.
CASATTGENREKLFF
>TRBV11-1|.
CASSKGGSQETQYF
>TRBV27|few
CASSLYRGTYEQYF
>TRBV12-3/TRBV12-4|.
CASKRRGGQPQHF
>TRBV19|.
CASSTREGEEFGTEAFF
>TRBV10-1|once
CASSRVLSSYNSPLHF
>TRBV19|.
CASSGGTGGTYSNQPQHF
>TRBV6-1|.
CASSEMLGETQYF
>TRBV5-5|.
CASSFVGDQSEQYF
>TRBV19|.
CASSIQSGGVSYNEQFF
>TRBV2|.
CATKSSPSTDTQYF
>TRBV3-1/TRBV3-2|.
CASSQGTGAETQYF
>TRBV11-2|.
CASSLAGVGVGYTF
>TRBV2|.
CASSTEGGAETQYF
>TRBV28|.
CASSLEYYGYTF
>TRBV7-2|once
CASSLVRGANTEAFF
>TRBV27|.
CASSHLNEAFF
>TRBV4-3|.
CASSQGRGYQETQYF
>TRBV3-1/TRBV3-2|.
CASSQDRAYGYTF
>TRBV7-9|.
CASSLQGREKLFF
>TRBV9|.
CASSVGGSSTDTQYF
>TRBV21-1|.
CASSKVTHEQYF
>TRBV6-5|.
CASRRPAGGGEQYF
>TRBV19|.
CASKRSREQGSEAFF
>TRBV7-9|.
CASSLGGGAVGNTIYF
>TRBV7-2|.
CASSLYTIRGRAAKNIQYF
>TRBV28|.
CASSSLGVQKPQHF
>TRBV27|.
CASSFRTGPTFF
>TRBV7-9|once
CARGPLLNRENTEAFF
>TRBV27|once
CASSLGNLAGGNEQFF
>TRBV24-1|.
CATSDPSGGPTDTQYF
>TRBV11-1|.
CASSLAGLAGSNEQFF
>TRBV29-1|.
CSVERRQNTEAFF
>TRBV15|.
CATSSTGTPNPKAFF
>TRBV6-2/TRBV6-3|once
CASSYSFYPVNTEAFF
>TRBV5-5|.
CASRQGGDYGYTF
>TRBV10-3|.
CAIRGGQEAYEQYF
>TRBV6-8|.
CASSYEKTQFNEQYF
>TRBV7-9|.
CASSHRDSNGLETEAFF
>TRBV14|once
CASRRLGGYTEAFF
>TRBV24-1|once
CATSDPGRTTGELFF
>TRBV7-9|.
CASSLVESDSGNTIYF
>TRBV18|.
CASSLGQGAEKLFF
>TRBV7-4|.
CASIGIRIGGKRVYSPLHF
>TRBV6-4|once
CASSDRGYGYTF
>TRBV27|.
CASSSLTSGRAGETQYF
>TRBV28|.
CASNPGQGQETQYF